This T cell receptor (beta chain) was obtained from a study of patients and donors after allogeneic stem cell transplantation. CDR3 length: 13 residues. Looked up from germline, CDR1 is SGDLS and CDR2 is YYNGEE. V was pared by 0 bases and J by 5 bases, with 8 bases between. TCRdb re-called the RT-PCR reads through MiXCR, storing one row per CDR3 protein. This table has about 70,000 distinct CDR3 sequences, about 26% appearing once. Sequenced: blood, either unsorted or a sorted T cell fraction (not recorded which). This rearrangement joins TRBV9 to TRBJ1-1; the D is unclear. The sequence was obtained from a human donor who was either an allogeneic HSCT recipient or a stem cell or donor lymphocyte infusion donor (not recorded which). It is not recorded whose cells these are; they may come from a transplant donor. As DNA, the CDR3 is TGTGCCAGCAGCGTAGTAGTGGAAACTGAAGCTTTCTTT. Amino acid sequence: CASSVVVETEAFF.